This T cell receptor beta chain was recorded in a study of blood T cell repertoires in COVID-19. Overall study context: Sites across the United States, Italy and Spain contributed samples from acute and convalescent COVID-19. The cDNA or gDNA used as material had been derived from T cells, B-cell-depleted T cells, or PBMCs.

The CDR3 contains 13 residues. Germline V lookup: CDR1 MNHNS, CDR2 SASEGT. Trimming removed 3 bases at V and 4 bases at J, with 9 bases between. Generated by immunoSEQ multiplex PCR, the TCRdb table keeps only in-frame clones and is missing some. The data show approximately 360,000 clones, with 75% to 90% seen just once and approximately 5.4% held by the top ten. This chain connects TRBV6-1 to TRBJ1-2; no clear D gene. The sequence was obtained from a woman between 45 and 60 years old who had recovered from COVID-19. The specimen sequenced was PBMCs or T cells enriched from blood (not recorded which). The CDR3 coding sequence is TGTGCCAGCAGTGACCCAGTAACCTATGGCTACACCTTC. Encoded protein: CASSDPVTYGYTF.